In this sample, the clone carrying this T cell receptor (beta chain) turned up many times. This sample was included in a study of T cells after yellow fever vaccination. TCRdb re-called the 5' RACE reads through MiXCR, storing one row per CDR3 protein. The table shows some 600,000 distinct CDR3 sequences, with around an eighth occurring only once. The sequence was obtained from a man aged 25-45 years who received the YFV17D yellow fever vaccine. Sequenced here: PBMCs, sampled on the day of the yellow fever booster vaccination.

CDR3 bases: TGTGCCAGCAGCTTAAGTCTATCTCAAGAGACCCAGTACTTC. Translation: CASSLSLSQETQYF. This chain links TRBV7-2 with TRBJ2-5; D not certain. Germline lookup yields CDR1 SGHTA and CDR2 FQGNSA. V lost 2 bases to trimming and J lost 2 bases, with 9 bases between them. The length of the CDR3 is 14 residues. The full variable domain, completed using reference TRBV7-2 and TRBJ2-5, is GAGVSQSPSNKVTEKGKDVELRCDPISGHTALYWYRQSLGQGLEFLIYFQGNSAPDKSGLPSDRFSAERTGGSVSTLTIQRTQQEDSAVYLCASSLSLSQETQYFGPGTRLLVL.